These T cell receptor beta chains were read from a single sample in a study of blood T cell repertoires in COVID-19. Using immunoSEQ multiplex PCR, the repertoire was profiled, and TCRdb retains in-frame clones only, with some absent. The sample holds about 280,000 clones, approximately 85% seen once. Input material: peripheral blood. Receptors were obtained from a man aged 18 to 30 with active or convalescent COVID-19. The CDR3 runs from the conserved cysteine through the conserved F or W. D genes are given only for firm matches. Clone size, where shown, is once, few, many, or a class for clones that have expanded.

NA,NA,TRBJ2-3,TRBV6-5,TGTGCCGGGAGGTATTCAGATACGCAGTATTTT,CAGRYSDTQYF
TRBD2,NA,TRBJ2-2,TRBV7-8,TGTGCCAGCAGCTTACCTAGCGGGGGGAACACCGGGGAGCTGTTTTTT,CASSLPSGGNTGELFF
TRBD1,NA,TRBJ2-7,TRBV5-5,TGTGCCAGCAGCCCGACAGGGGGAGTTGAAGAGCAGTACTTC,CASSPTGGVEEQYF
NA,NA,TRBJ2-7,TRBV10-3,TGTGCCATCATGGGGGGATACGAGCAGTACTTC,CAIMGGYEQYF
NA,NA,TRBJ2-7,TRBV6-6,TGTGCCAGCACCACCTACGGTTACGAGCAGTACTTC,CASTTYGYEQYF
NA,few,TRBJ1-2,TRBV27,TGTGCCAGCAGAGCGGGGGATGACTATGGCTACACCTTC,CASRAGDDYGYTF
TRBD2,NA,TRBJ2-1,TRBV9,TGTGCCAGCAGCGGATCTAGCGGGGGAAGCTCCTACAATGAGCAGTTCTTC,CASSGSSGGSSYNEQFF
NA,NA,TRBJ1-1,TRBV12-5,TGTGCTAGTGGTTTGCCTACAGGGATGAACACTGAAGCTTTCTTT,CASGLPTGMNTEAFF
TRBD1,NA,TRBJ1-3,TRBV15,TGTGCCACCAGCAGGACAGGGGGGGCTGGAAACACCATATATTTT,CATSRTGGAGNTIYF
TRBD1,NA,TRBJ1-2,TRBV6-2/TRBV6-3,TGTGCCAGCAGTTACCTCGCACAGGGGCTAAGCTATGGCTACACCTTC,CASSYLAQGLSYGYTF
TRBD1,NA,TRBJ2-7,TRBV19,TGTGCCAGTAGTATTGGGACAGGTACCTGGCAGCAGTACTTC,CASSIGTGTWQQYF
NA,NA,TRBJ1-5,TRBV19,TGTGCCAGTACCCAATGGGGAGAAACGGAGCCCCAGCATTTT,CASTQWGETEPQHF
NA,NA,TRBJ1-1,TRBV5-8,TGTGCCAGCAGCTTCAATTGGCAGATCACTGAAGCTTTCTTT,CASSFNWQITEAFF
TRBD1,NA,TRBJ1-1,TRBV6-5,TGTGCCAGCAGCCGAACAGGGGTAACGGGCACTGAAGCTTTCTTT,CASSRTGVTGTEAFF
TRBD2,once,TRBJ2-5,TRBV6-2/TRBV6-3,TGTGCCAGCAGTCGGACTAGCGGAGTTTTAGAGACCCAGTACTTC,CASSRTSGVLETQYF
NA,few,TRBJ1-6,TRBV13,TGTGCCAGCAGAGGGGGGGGGCTCGCGCCCCTCCACTTT,CASRGGGLAPLHF
TRBD1,NA,TRBJ1-5,TRBV6-2/TRBV6-3,TGTGCCAGCAGTTACAACCGGGACAGGGGGTATCAGCCCCAGCATTTT,CASSYNRDRGYQPQHF
NA,NA,TRBJ1-1,TRBV7-2,TGTGCCAGCAGCTTAACAGCCATGAACACTGAAGCTTTCTTT,CASSLTAMNTEAFF
TRBD1,NA,TRBJ1-2,TRBV7-9,TGTGCCAGCAGCGAGCCCCGTTCTGGACAGGAGTATGGCTACACCTTC,CASSEPRSGQEYGYTF
TRBD1,NA,TRBJ1-6,TRBV6-5,TGTGCCAGCAGCCCCGGGACAGGGTATTCACCCCTCCACTTT,CASSPGTGYSPLHF
TRBD1,NA,TRBJ1-5,TRBV5-6,TGTGCCAGCAGCTTGGCACAGGGGGCAATTGGGCAGCCCCAGCATTTT,CASSLAQGAIGQPQHF
NA,NA,TRBJ2-2,TRBV4-1,TGCGCCAGCAGCCAAGAGCGACATTCCGGGGAGCTGTTTTTT,CASSQERHSGELFF
NA,NA,TRBJ1-2,TRBV10-3,TGTGCCAGTAGTGGGGCACCCTATGGCTACACCTTC,CASSGAPYGYTF
TRBD2,NA,TRBJ2-6,TRBV2,TGTGCCAGCAGGGGAGGGCGCAGGTCTGGGGCCAACGTCCTGACTTTC,CASRGGRRSGANVLTF
TRBD2,NA,TRBJ2-1,TRBV4-1,TGCGCCATAGCGGTAGCGGGGGGGTATGAGCAGTTCTTC,CAIAVAGGYEQFF
NA,NA,TRBJ1-1,TRBV27,TGTGCCAGCAGTTTAGGAGACCAGTCCACTGAAGCTTTCTTT,CASSLGDQSTEAFF
NA,NA,TRBJ1-2,TRBV24-1,TGTGCCACCAGAATCCCACAAAAATCCGATGGCTACACCTTC,CATRIPQKSDGYTF
NA,NA,TRBJ1-2,TRBV15,TGTGCCACCAGCAGGAATTTTGAGTATGGCTACACCTTC,CATSRNFEYGYTF
NA,NA,TRBJ1-4,TRBV7-8,TGTGCCAGCAGCTTAGATATGAGTCCTAATGAAAAACTGTTTTTT,CASSLDMSPNEKLFF
NA,NA,TRBJ2-3,TRBV6-1,TGTGCCAGCAGTGAAACTCTTGGGGCAGGCACAGATACGCAGTATTTT,CASSETLGAGTDTQYF
NA,NA,TRBJ1-2,TRBV12-3/TRBV12-4,TGTGCCAGCAGTTTAGGCAGGGGTCATGGCTACACCTTC,CASSLGRGHGYTF
TRBD1,NA,TRBJ1-5,TRBV15,TGTGCCACCAGCAGGGAGACAGGGGATCAGCCCCAGCATTTT,CATSRETGDQPQHF
NA,NA,TRBJ1-2,TRBV3-1/TRBV3-2,TGTGCCAGCAGCCAGGGCGTCCAGCACCTCTATGGCTACACCTTC,CASSQGVQHLYGYTF
NA,NA,TRBJ1-2,TRBV5-4,TGTGCCAGCAGCTTGGAAACTTACGGCTACACCTTC,CASSLETYGYTF
NA,NA,TRBJ1-4,TRBV2,TGTGCCAGCAGGGGGGAGGGGAAACTGTTTTTT,CASRGEGKLFF
NA,NA,TRBJ1-1,TRBV19,TGTGCCAGTAGTTTAATTCAACAGGGACGGGGCACTGAAGCTTTCTTT,CASSLIQQGRGTEAFF
TRBD1,NA,TRBJ1-6,TRBV24-1,TGTGCCACCAGCGACAGGGAGAGTAATTCACCCCTCCACTTT,CATSDRESNSPLHF